This is a list of T cell receptor beta chains from one sample in a study of T-cell memory formation after mild COVID-19. TCRdb called the 5' RACE reads again in MiXCR, with one record for every CDR3 protein. The sample shows about 290,000 distinct CDR3 sequences, less than 20% of them seen only once. What was sequenced was PBMCs or a T cell subset sorted from them (not recorded which). Receptors were obtained from a man aged 18 to 30 who had mild COVID-19 (a few samples of this study predate the infection). Cell type and time point are not known. The CDR3 runs from the conserved cysteine through the conserved F or W. The D gene is left open where the match is weak. Clone size appears in some rows only: once, few, many, or a class for an expanded clone.

abundance	v_gene	j_gene	d_gene	CDR3aa	CDR3nt
-	TRBV5-6	TRBJ2-5	TRBD1	CASSLGQGGFETQYF	TGTGCCAGCAGCCTCGGACAGGGGGGATTCGAGACCCAGTACTTC
-	TRBV4-3	TRBJ1-6	TRBD1	CASSQGARDRLDSPLHF	TGCGCCAGCAGCCAAGGGGCCCGGGACAGACTTGATTCACCCCTCCACTTT
many	TRBV6-5	TRBJ2-2	-	CASSYSRIGGPNTGELFF	TGTGCCAGCAGTTACTCAAGGATCGGGGGGCCGAACACCGGGGAGCTGTTTTTT
-	TRBV2	TRBJ2-4	-	CASLEGSLAKNIQYF	TGTGCCAGTTTGGAAGGGAGTCTAGCCAAAAACATTCAGTACTTC
few	TRBV6-2/TRBV6-3	TRBJ1-2	-	CASERRASTNYGYTF	TGTGCCAGCGAGAGGAGGGCCTCGACTAACTATGGCTACACCTTC
few	TRBV4-2	TRBJ2-2	-	CASSQDLIAGTGELFF	TGTGCCAGCAGCCAAGATCTAATAGCCGGCACCGGGGAGCTGTTTTTT
-	TRBV2	TRBJ1-5	-	CASRGGGNQPQHF	TGTGCCAGCCGGGGTGGGGGGAATCAGCCCCAGCATTTT
-	TRBV11-2	TRBJ2-7	TRBD1	CASSLTGANYYEQYF	TGTGCCAGCAGCTTGACAGGGGCGAATTACTACGAGCAGTACTTC
-	TRBV19	TRBJ2-1	-	CASSIGAYGNEQFF	TGTGCCAGTAGTATTGGGGCCTACGGCAATGAGCAGTTCTTC
-	TRBV11-3	TRBJ1-1	TRBD1	CASSLRDRGNTEAFF	TGTGCCAGCAGCTTAAGGGACAGGGGAAACACTGAAGCTTTCTTT
few	TRBV9	TRBJ1-1	-	CASSVGTVAGTEAFF	TGTGCCAGCAGCGTAGGGACAGTTGCGGGCACTGAAGCTTTCTTT
many	TRBV9	TRBJ2-3	-	CASSVAADTQYF	TGTGCCAGCAGCGTAGCGGCAGATACGCAGTATTTT
few	TRBV6-5	TRBJ1-1	-	CASSPGRGEAFF	TGTGCCAGCAGTCCTGGCCGAGGAGAAGCTTTCTTT
-	TRBV4-2	TRBJ2-3	TRBD2	CASSHGVPGGYTDTQYF	TGTGCCAGCAGCCATGGCGTTCCGGGGGGATACACAGATACGCAGTATTTT
many	TRBV20-1	TRBJ1-1	TRBD1	CSASGTANTEAFF	TGCAGTGCCTCCGGGACAGCGAACACTGAAGCTTTCTTT
few	TRBV18	TRBJ2-3	-	CASSPPQRGNQYF	TGTGCCAGCTCACCACCTCAACGGGGGAATCAGTATTTT
-	TRBV6-6	TRBJ2-3	TRBD2	CASRPTAGGGTDTQYF	TGTGCCAGCAGGCCCACAGCGGGGGGGGGCACAGATACGCAGTATTTT
few	TRBV20-1	TRBJ1-1	-	CSARPDGNTEAFF	TGCAGTGCACGACCAGACGGGAACACTGAAGCTTTCTTT
-	TRBV12-3/TRBV12-4	TRBJ2-5	-	CASSLADGTQYF	TGTGCCAGCAGTTTAGCCGACGGGACCCAGTACTTC
-	TRBV6-2/TRBV6-3	TRBJ1-5	-	CASSRQLFNQPQHF	TGTGCCAGCAGCAGACAGCTATTCAATCAGCCCCAGCATTTT
few	TRBV11-2	TRBJ2-1	TRBD2	CASSPNPAWTSGGIEQFF	TGTGCCAGCAGCCCTAACCCCGCCTGGACTAGCGGAGGTATTGAGCAGTTCTTC
few	TRBV18	TRBJ2-2	TRBD2	CASSPGLVTNTGELFF	TGTGCCAGCTCACCGGGACTAGTCACGAACACCGGGGAGCTGTTTTTT
few	TRBV14	TRBJ2-2	-	CASSVQGNAGELFF	TGTGCCAGCAGCGTTCAGGGAAACGCCGGGGAGCTGTTTTTT
-	TRBV19	TRBJ2-7	-	CASSEQVSSYEQYF	TGTGCCAGTAGTGAACAGGTCAGCTCCTACGAGCAGTACTTC
many	TRBV29-1	TRBJ1-3	-	CSVNQGNTIYF	TGCAGCGTAAACCAGGGAAACACCATATATTTT
-	TRBV7-3	TRBJ2-1	TRBD2	CASSLSFSGVSSYNEQFF	TGTGCCAGCAGCTTATCGTTTAGCGGGGTCAGCTCCTACAATGAGCAGTTCTTC
-	TRBV7-8	TRBJ1-6	TRBD1	CASSLGQGALIDSPLHF	TGTGCCAGCAGCTTAGGACAGGGGGCCTTGATAGATTCACCCCTCCACTTT
-	TRBV7-8	TRBJ2-2	-	CASSWGAGELFF	TGTGCCAGCAGCTGGGGAGCCGGGGAGCTGTTTTTT